This T cell receptor (beta chain) was found in a study of CD8+ T cells in alopecia areata. Study summary: Tofacitinib dosing lasted 6 to 18 months, which was then followed by 6 months off drug. General study results and limits: Especially in alopecia totalis/universalis, lesional scalp showed greater clonality than normal scalp did. Sequences from scalp samples also cover resident alphabeta T cells of normal skin.

Reverse transcription of extracted RNA yielded cDNA, which provided the sequencing template. Only in-frame clones appear in the TCRdb table, and some are missing; sequencing was by immunoSEQ multiplex PCR. The sample consists of some 200,000 clones, over 50% of them appearing once. V was trimmed by 1 base and J by 3 bases, leaving 10 bases between them. Looked up from germline, CDR1 is LGHNA and CDR2 is YNFKEQ. The CDR3 covers 14 residues. This clone was picked up a small number of times. Its antigen is unknown. The TCR originated in a human donor with alopecia areata. This material consisted of CD4+ T cells sorted from blood, taken at week 0. This chain uses TRBV4-2 with TRBJ2-7; a weak D match, TRBD1 (6 bases). CDR3 sequence reads: CASSQGQAVYEQYF. In DNA form, the CDR3 reads TGTGCCAGCAGCCAAGGACAGGCGGTCTACGAGCAGTACTTC.